This T cell receptor beta chain was obtained from a study of shared clonotypes between healthy human individuals. Genomic DNA of each subset was evenly split across several immunoSEQ plates. The protocol was immunoSEQ multiplex PCR, while the TCRdb copy is restricted to in-frame clones and leaves out a portion. The data hold approximately 2.1 million clones, with over 85% observed a single time. Trimming stripped 2 bases from V and 7 bases from J, with 12 bases between. Germline CDR1 GTSNPN, CDR2 SVGIG (reference sequence). This CDR3 is built from 13 residues. This clonotype was sampled from a man younger than 30 in good health. Some clones in this sample may be carry-over from other donors' samples. The specimen sequenced was naive CD4+ T cells from PBMCs. Subset: CD45RA+ positively selected. The chain couples TRBV30 to TRBJ2-1; D is unclear. Here the CDR3 DNA reads TGTGCCTGGAGTTACAGAGTGGGGAATGAGCAGTTCTTC. Encoded protein: CAWSYRVGNEQFF.